Below are 23 T cell receptor beta chains sequenced from a single sample in a study of human T cells and chemical hapten exposure (dated by TCRdb to the early 2020s). In the paper's terms, the time point label means: patch test 1, 2 weeks after DPC sensitization. The treatment or condition label on this specimen signifies: therapeutic diphenylcyclopropenone sensitization with weekly scalp DPC. Total RNA was isolated from unfractionated whole blood collected in Tempus Blood RNA tubes. The library was produced with RACE. The sequencer listed for this sample is NextSeq 500. Clones were called with MiXCR by TCRdb after fastp trimmed the public reads at Q25, and only in-frame beta chains were retained. Every CDR3 protein is listed once, alongside the most common genes and DNA of its rows. The sample table records roughly 50,000 distinct CDR3 sequences; 11% of these occur just once. Jointly, the top ten make up about 1.7% of the sample.

This material consisted of whole blood, taken in connection with sensitization to the hapten diphenylcyclopropenone (DPC). These receptors all stem from a woman in her 40s with alopecia areata. Some clones in this sample may be carry-over from other donors' samples.

The chain employs TRBV11-3 and TRBJ2-3, with TRBD2 matching 10 bases. Unmatched junction bases numbered 8, after V lost 5 bases and J lost 0 bases. The CDR3 totals 17 residues. CDR1 and CDR2 (germline): SGHNT, YENEEA. The CDR3 is CASSGRTSGFSTDTQYF. DNA of the CDR3: TGTGCCAGCAGCGGGCGGACTAGCGGCTTTAGCACAGATACGCAGTATTTT. The full variable domain, its missing parts supplied by reference TRBV11-3 and TRBJ2-3, is EAGVVQSPRYKIIEKKQPVAFWCNPISGHNTLYWYLQNLGQGPELLIRYENEEAVDDSQLPKDRFSAERLKGVDSTLKIQPAELGDSAVYLCASSGRTSGFSTDTQYFGPGTRLTVL.

This clonotype was picked up many times. The chain couples TRBV11-2 to TRBJ2-5, with D perhaps matching TRBD2 (6 bases). The germline gives CDR1 SGHAT, CDR2 FQNNGV. The V gene lost 2 bases and the J gene lost 1 base, with 11 bases spanning the gap. The CDR3 runs to 15 residues. The DNA for the CDR3 is TGTGCCAGCAGCTTATCCAACGGGGGCCAAGAGACCCAGTACTTC. Its protein product is CASSLSNGGQETQYF.

The chain couples TRBV7-9 to TRBJ2-4, with D maybe TRBD2 (6 bases). Germline loops: CDR1 SEHNR, CDR2 FQNEAQ (reference sequence). The length of the CDR3 is 15 residues. Trimming cost V 4 bases and J 12 bases, with 22 bases left between them. Here the CDR3 DNA reads TGTGCCAGCAGCTCGGGGGTGGACCGAAGAGTGGATCAGTACTTC. This codes for CASSSGVDRRVDQYF.

The chain couples TRBV10-3 to TRBJ1-1; D not resolved. This CDR3 has 15 residues. CDR1 is ENHRY and CDR2 is SYGVKD in the germline V gene. The V gene lost 5 bases and the J gene lost 3 bases, with 16 bases spanning the gap. The CDR3 here is CAISPPPGFDTEAFF. The CDR3 DNA reads TGTGCCATCAGTCCCCCACCAGGCTTCGACACTGAAGCTTTCTTT.

The chain combines TRBV20-1 with TRBJ1-5; 7 bases agree with TRBD1. Germline lookup yields CDR1 DFQATT and CDR2 SNEGSKA (reference sequence). The CDR3 is made up of 15 amino acids. Germline trimming cut 4 bases from V and 6 bases from J; bases unmatched to any gene: 12. CDR3 nucleotide sequence: TGCAGTGCTAAGGACGGGACAGAAAACGGTCAGCCCCAGCATTTT. Its protein is CSAKDGTENGQPQHF.

Ten or more counts support this clonotype. This chain connects TRBV5-6 to TRBJ2-7; tentatively, D is TRBD1 or TRBD2 (7 bases each). The CDR3 covers 16 residues. Germline V CDR1 and CDR2: SGHDT, YYEEEE. Trimming shortened V by 4 bases and J by 2 bases, and 19 bases separated the two germline ends. The CDR3 nucleotides are TGTGCCAGCAGCCCCAGGGGGGCTAGCGGCCCCTACGAGCAGTACTTC. This translates into CASSPRGASGPYEQYF.

This clonotype was seen more than once but under ten times. The CDR3 here is CASSEGLAGGRDTQYF. The CDR3 coding sequence is TGTGCCAGCAGCGAGGGACTAGCGGGGGGTCGGGATACGCAGTATTTT. The chain employs TRBV7-2 and TRBJ2-3; 15 nucleotides agree with TRBD2. Trimming removed 5 bases from V and 6 bases from J; junction bases left unmatched: 6. The germline gives CDR1 SGHTA, CDR2 FQGNSA. The CDR3 sequence is 16 residues long.

This clonotype was observed a handful of times. This chain connects TRBV28 to TRBJ2-5; tentative D call: TRBD2 (7 bases). This CDR3 is built from 14 residues. Trimming removed 4 bases at V and 4 bases at J, with 13 bases between. Germline loops: CDR1 MDHEN, CDR2 SYDVKM. The CDR3 protein is CASSSSGGRETQYF. The CDR3 nucleotides are TGTGCCAGCAGTTCATCGGGGGGCAGAGAGACCCAGTACTTC.

The chain recombines TRBV27 with TRBJ1-1; TRBD1 agrees at 7 bases. Germline trimming cut 6 bases from V and 6 bases from J; bases unmatched to any gene: 10. This CDR3 spans 14 amino acids. Germline CDR1 and CDR2: MNHEY and SMNVEV (reference sequence). The CDR3 sequence is CASRMIQGIAEAFF. The CDR3, as DNA: TGTGCCAGCAGAATGATACAGGGGATCGCTGAAGCTTTCTTT.

This clonotype was counted at least ten times. The V and J genes are TRBV7-9 and TRBJ1-5; 8 nucleotides agree with TRBD1. The J segment lost 5 bases and the V segment lost 2 bases, leaving 2 bases of the junction unmatched. The CDR3 has 14 amino acids. Germline CDR1 is SEHNR and CDR2 is FQNEAQ (reference sequence). The CDR3 sequence: CASSLQGADQPQHF. The CDR3 DNA reads TGTGCCAGCAGCTTACAGGGGGCCGATCAGCCCCAGCATTTT.

The chain recombines TRBV3-1 with TRBJ1-4, with D uncertain. Trimming pared 3 bases from V and 5 bases from J, leaving 7 bases between. CDR1 is LGHDT, CDR2 YNNKEL, per germline (reference sequence). CDR3 length: 13 amino acids. The CDR3 loop is CASSHGRNEKLFF. The CDR3 nucleotides read TGTGCCAGCAGCCACGGTAGGAATGAAAAACTGTTTTTT.

As DNA, the CDR3 is TGTGCCAGCAGTGTCGGACACATCTCTGGGGCCAACGTCCTGACTTTC. Translated: CASSVGHISGANVLTF. V usage is TRBV12-3 or TRBV12-4 and J usage is TRBJ2-6; weak D call: TRBD1 (5 bases). This CDR3 is 16 amino acids long. The ends were cut back, 5 bases at V and 0 bases at J, with 11 bases in the middle.

This clonotype has a count of ten or more. V and J are TRBV11-2 and TRBJ2-3; TRBD2 matches at 8 bases. Trimming took 1 base from V and 4 from J; bases not matched to a gene: 1. This CDR3 comprises 14 residues. Germline-derived CDR1 and CDR2 are SGHAT and FQNNGV. The CDR3 DNA sequence: TGTGCCAGCAGCTTAGGTAGCGGGGCAGATACGCAGTATTTT. It codes for CASSLGSGADTQYF. The full variable domain, its missing parts supplied by reference TRBV11-2 and TRBJ2-3, is EAGVAQSPRYKIIEKRQSVAFWCNPISGHATLYWYQQILGQGPKLLIQFQNNGVVDDSQLPKDRFSAERLKGVDSTLKIQPAKLEDSAVYLCASSLGSGADTQYFGPGTRLTVL.

This clonotype was counted between two and nine times. V gene TRBV20-1 combines with J gene TRBJ2-4; 10 bases fit TRBD2. J gave up 0 bases and V 3 bases, and 5 bases lay outside the gene matches. This CDR3 comprises 16 residues. Per germline, CDR1 DFQATT and CDR2 SNEGSKA (reference sequence). The DNA of the CDR3 is TGCAGTGCTAGCGGACTAGCGGTCCTAGCCAAAAACATTCAGTACTTC. Amino acid sequence: CSASGLAVLAKNIQYF.

The J gene is TRBJ2-7, the V gene TRBV4-1; D is unresolved. CDR1 is MGHRA and CDR2 is YSYEKL in the germline V gene. The CDR3 loop spans 13 amino acids. V dropped 3 bases and J dropped 3 bases, with 9 bases sitting between them. The DNA of the CDR3 is TGCGCCAGCAGCCAGATTGGGGACTACGAGCAGTACTTC. It encodes CASSQIGDYEQYF.

The V and J genes are TRBV6-6 and TRBJ2-5; a weak D match, TRBD2 (6 bases). The CDR3 runs to 15 residues. V lost 2 bases to trimming and J lost 1 base, with 11 bases between them. Germline V CDR1 and CDR2: MNHNY, SVGAGI (reference sequence). The CDR3 bases are TGTGCCAGCAGTTACGAGGCGGGGCTCCAAGAGACCCAGTACTTC. This translates into CASSYEAGLQETQYF.

A note on this clonotype: A much larger clone lies one base from this, so it may be a read error. This chain joins TRBV28 and TRBJ1-5; the D gene is possibly TRBD1 (6 bases). The germline CDR1 and CDR2 sequences are MDHEN and SYDVKM. This CDR3 contains 15 residues. The CDR3 loop is CVSRETGGANLNQHF. Here the CDR3 DNA reads TGTGTCAGCAGGGAGACAGGCGGCGCCAATCTAAACCAGCATTTT. Filled out from reference TRBV28 and TRBJ1-5, the complete variable domain reads DVKVTQSSRYLVKRTGEKVFLECVQDMDHENMFWYRQDPGLGLRLIYFSYDVKMKEKGDIPEGYSVSREKKERFSLILESASTNQTSMYLCVSRETGGANLNQHFGDGTRLSIL.

This clonotype has at least ten counts. J is TRBJ2-3 and V is TRBV7-2; 12 bases line up with TRBD2. The trim removed 4 bases at V and 5 bases at J, leaving 7 bases unmatched. CDR3 length: 16 residues. From germline, CDR1 is SGHTA and CDR2 FQGNSA. The CDR3 loop reads CASSSLAGGQGDTQYF. The CDR3 DNA follows: TGTGCCAGCAGCTCCCTAGCGGGGGGGCAGGGAGATACGCAGTATTTT. Complete variable domain (other parts from reference TRBV7-2 and TRBJ2-3): GAGVSQSPSNKVTEKGKDVELRCDPISGHTALYWYRQSLGQGLEFLIYFQGNSAPDKSGLPSDRFSAERTGGSVSTLTIQRTQQEDSAVYLCASSSLAGGQGDTQYFGPGTRLTVL.

This clonotype was seen a few times. The rearrangement uses TRBV7-2 and TRBJ2-3, with D perhaps TRBD2 (6 bases). The V end was cut by 4 bases, the J end by 10 bases, with 12 bases between. The CDR3 spans 12 residues. Germline assignment: CDR1 SGHTA and CDR2 FQGNSA. The CDR3 nucleotides are TGTGCCAGCAGCTCTCTAGCGTTGGCGCAGTATTTT. Its translation: CASSSLALAQYF. The full variable domain, its missing parts supplied by reference TRBV7-2 and TRBJ2-3, is GAGVSQSPSNKVTEKGKDVELRCDPISGHTALYWYRQSLGQGLEFLIYFQGNSAPDKSGLPSDRFSAERTGGSVSTLTIQRTQQEDSAVYLCASSSLALAQYFGPGTRLTVL.

There are many counts of this clonotype. The V call is TRBV3-1, the J call TRBJ2-2; the match to TRBD2 covers 8 bases. Germline V lookup: CDR1 LGHDT, CDR2 YNNKEL (reference sequence). V shed 4 bases and J 3 bases; nucleotides not matched to a gene: 4. The CDR3 extends over 15 amino acids. The chain's CDR3 is CASSRREGYTGELFF. In DNA, the CDR3 is TGTGCCAGCAGCCGACGGGAGGGATACACCGGGGAGCTGTTTTTT.

This clonotype occurred many times. The genes are TRBV29-1 and TRBJ2-2; 7 bases are a match to TRBD2. V was pared by 4 bases and J by 6 bases, with 8 bases of the junction left unmatched. In germline, CDR1 is SQVTM, CDR2 ANQGSEA. The CDR3 loop spans 14 amino acids. Written as DNA, the CDR3 is TGCAGCGTTGGGGCGGGAGTAGACGCCGGGGAGCTGTTTTTT. Translation gives CSVGAGVDAGELFF.

This clonotype counts as medium-sized. The chain combines TRBV27 with TRBJ2-3; D is uncertain. Trimming shortened V by 5 bases and J by 0 bases, and 3 bases separated the two germline ends. CDR1 is MNHEY and CDR2 is SMNVEV in the germline V gene (reference sequence). There are 12 residues in the CDR3. The CDR3 sequence: CASSVSTDTQYF. In DNA, the CDR3 is TGTGCCAGCAGTGTTAGCACAGATACGCAGTATTTT.

This clonotype was detected many times. The chain carries TRBV6-1 and TRBJ1-2; TRBD1 might be the D (5 bases). In germline, CDR1 is MNHNS, CDR2 SASEGT. CDR3 size: 14 residues. V was pared by 2 bases and J by 4 bases, with 11 bases between. This chain's CDR3 is CASSEPDSFYGYTF. Here the CDR3 DNA reads TGTGCCAGCAGTGAACCCGACAGTTTCTATGGCTACACCTTC.